Presented here are 14 T cell receptor beta chains from one specimen sequenced in a study of cytomegalovirus exposure and HLA in healthy donors. In the PCR, 60 Vbeta and 13 Jbeta primers were used. Sequencing used immunoSEQ multiplex PCR; TCRdb keeps in-frame clones, though not all of them. The profile shows 100,000 to 140,000 clones, around three quarters of them singletons. Sequenced: PBMCs. Every receptor here comes from a male donor in good health and CMV-seronegative.

CDR3 DNA sequence: TGTGCCAGCACTATGGACAGGGTTTTCGAAAAACTGTTTTTT. It specifies CASTMDRVFEKLFF. The rearrangement uses TRBV28 and TRBJ1-4; TRBD1 matches at 8 bases. Per the germline V gene, CDR1 is MDHEN and CDR2 is SYDVKM. Trimming at V came to 7 bases and at J to 8 bases, leaving 9 bases not matched to a gene. The CDR3 is made up of 14 amino acids.

The CDR3 is CASSLWVSGTDTQYF. CDR3 nucleotide sequence: TGTGCCAGCAGCTTGTGGGTTAGCGGCACAGATACGCAGTATTTT. The V call is TRBV7-2, the J call TRBJ2-3; weak D call: TRBD2 (5 bases). Germline V gives CDR1 SGHTA, CDR2 FQGNSA. The germline V and J ends were trimmed by 3 bases and 1 base, with 11 bases remaining between them. This CDR3 contains 15 residues.

This rearrangement joins TRBV11-2 to TRBJ1-5; 8 nucleotides align to TRBD1. J lost 0 bases, V lost 5 bases, and 3 bases had no gene match. Looked up from germline, CDR1 is SGHAT and CDR2 is FQNNGV. The CDR3 loop spans 15 amino acids. The CDR3 is CASSLDRVSNQPQHF. CDR3 in DNA: TGTGCCAGCAGCCTGGACAGGGTTAGCAATCAGCCCCAGCATTTT.

This clone was found once. V and J are TRBV5-4 and TRBJ1-5, with D unresolved. Germline V CDR1 and CDR2: SGHNT, YYREEE (reference sequence). Trimming left V 0 bases short and J 9 bases short, with 16 bases between. The CDR3 is made up of 15 amino acids. The CDR3 DNA is TGTGCCAGCAGCTTGGAAGGGCCTGCGGGCGGGCCCCAGCATTTT. Translation gives CASSLEGPAGGPQHF.

This chain connects TRBV5-1 to TRBJ1-1; TRBD1 agrees at 7 bases. Trimming removed 4 bases from V and 4 bases from J; junction bases left unmatched: 7. The CDR3 runs 14 residues. From germline, CDR1 is SGHRS and CDR2 YFSETQ. The chain's CDR3 is CASSLLDRATEAFF. Written as DNA, the CDR3 is TGCGCCAGCAGCCTACTCGACAGGGCCACTGAAGCTTTCTTT.

The V gene is TRBV6-5, the J gene TRBJ2-7; D not resolved. Germline V gene sequence: CDR1 MNHEY, CDR2 SVGAGI. The germline V and J ends were trimmed by 7 bases and 2 bases, with 9 bases remaining between them. The CDR3 is 12 amino acids. CDR3 residues: CASTSGTYEQYF. CDR3 bases: TGTGCCAGCACTTCAGGAACCTACGAGCAGTACTTC.

CDR3 bases: TGTGCCAGTAGTTTCCCGGGACAGGGTTTGAATGAGCAGTTCTTC. It codes for CASSFPGQGLNEQFF. The V gene is TRBV19, the J gene TRBJ2-1, with 9 nucleotides matching TRBD1. The ends lost 5 bases at V and 7 bases at J; junction bases unmatched: 9. This CDR3 region has 15 residues. CDR1 and CDR2 from the germline V gene are LNHDA and SQIVND (reference sequence).

This clone was counted a few times. The V call is TRBV5-6, the J call TRBJ2-7; TRBD2 matches at 11 bases. Germline V lookup: CDR1 SGHDT, CDR2 YYEEEE. J lost 4 bases, V lost 6 bases, and 6 bases had no gene match. This CDR3 is built from 14 residues. This chain's CDR3 is CASNPGLAEYEQYF. For the CDR3, the DNA is TGTGCCAGCAATCCGGGACTAGCGGAATACGAGCAGTACTTC.

The chain couples TRBV18 to TRBJ1-1; D remains ambiguous. This CDR3 is 14 amino acids long. Germline V gives CDR1 KGHSH, CDR2 LQKENI. V lost 0 bases and J lost 2, with 7 bases in between. The DNA for the CDR3 is TGTGCCAGCTCACCACCCAGTTATAACACTGAAGCTTTCTTT. This sequence encodes CASSPPSYNTEAFF.

The chain combines TRBV30 with TRBJ2-1; TRBD1 might be the D (6 bases). Germline CDR1 GTSNPN, CDR2 SVGIG (reference sequence). The CDR3 has 14 residues. Trimming shortened V by 2 bases and J by 6 bases, and 14 bases separated the two germline ends. For the CDR3, the DNA is TGTGCCTGGAGTACGGCCGTGGGGGCCAATGAGCAGTTCTTC. Encoded protein: CAWSTAVGANEQFF.

The chain joins TRBV5-5 to TRBJ1-5; maybe TRBD1 (6 bases). This CDR3 is built from 14 residues. Germline V gives CDR1 SGHKS, CDR2 YYEKEE (reference sequence). V shed 0 bases and J shed 8 bases, with 12 bases lying between them. CDR3 amino acids: CASSLEGGGKPQHF. CDR3 nucleotide sequence: TGTGCCAGCAGCTTGGAGGGGGGAGGGAAGCCCCAGCATTTT.

The chain links TRBV29-1 to TRBJ2-5; weak D call: TRBD2 (5 bases). The last part of the DNA fits TRBJ2-7 better; the J call may be wrong. This CDR3 contains 14 residues. CDR1 SQVTM and CDR2 ANQGSEA come from the germline V gene. The CDR3 reads CSVGPRGTSYEQYF. CDR3 DNA: TGCAGCGTTGGACCCCGGGGAACCTCCTACGAGCAGTACTTC.

V usage is TRBV5-4 and J usage is TRBJ2-7; 15 nucleotides agree with TRBD2. Germline-derived CDR1 and CDR2 are SGHNT and YYREEE (reference sequence). V dropped 7 bases and J dropped 6; count of bases not matched to a gene: 11. This CDR3 spans 16 amino acids. The CDR3: CASRKGTSGRTGEQYF. CDR3 sequence (DNA): TGTGCCAGCCGGAAAGGGACTAGCGGGAGGACGGGCGAGCAGTACTTC.

The J gene is TRBJ2-5, the V gene TRBV10-3, with 10 positions matching TRBD2. Judging by the DNA end, TRBJ2-7 fits better; the J call may be wrong. CDR1 and CDR2 (germline): ENHRY, SYGVKD. This CDR3 is built from 16 residues. This CDR3 reads CAIAAGLAGVPYEQYF. The CDR3 bases are TGTGCCATCGCCGCCGGGCTAGCGGGAGTGCCCTACGAGCAGTACTTC.